These 2 T cell receptor beta chains were sequenced from one sample in a study of spatial heterogeneity in lung cancer. MiXCR, applied by TCRdb to the 5' RACE reads, yields one record per CDR3 protein. The sample includes around 89,000 distinct CDR3 sequences, approximately 12% of them seen just once. This sample's time point: sample taken at primary tumor resection. The sequenced material consisted of unsorted whole RNA from tumor, nontumor lung or frozen PBMC. The starting material was PBMCs, obtained at surgery. The receptors come from a male donor with early-stage non-small cell lung cancer.

The chain is built from TRBV28 and TRBJ2-5; perhaps TRBD1 as D (5 bases). This CDR3 has 15 amino acids. Deletions cut 5 bases from V and 0 bases from J, with 13 bases between. The germline gives CDR1 MDHEN, CDR2 SYDVKM. The CDR3 protein is CASSEMTENQETQYF. DNA of the CDR3: TGTGCCAGCAGTGAAATGACAGAAAACCAAGAGACCCAGTACTTC.

This clonotype was found a few times. The rearrangement uses TRBV7-9 and TRBJ2-7; 7 bases are a match to TRBD1. The CDR3 has 14 residues. Germline trimming cut 5 bases from V and 7 bases from J; bases unmatched to any gene: 11. Germline-derived CDR1 and CDR2 are SEHNR and FQNEAQ (reference sequence). In DNA form, the CDR3 reads TGTGCCAGCAGCGTCCCGGGACAGCCACCTGAGCAGTACTTC. The encoded protein is CASSVPGQPPEQYF.